The 11 T cell receptor beta chains listed next were all sequenced from one sample in a study of T cells in localized non-small cell lung cancer. The table came from immunoSEQ multiplex PCR; TCRdb's copy has only in-frame clones and leaves some out. The table shows several thousand clones, with around 92% occurring only once. Sequencing was performed on peripheral blood, taken before any cancer treatment. The receptors were sampled from a female donor at least 60 years old with stage II squamous cell lung carcinoma.

In its sample, this clone was seen once. This chain links TRBV7-9 with TRBJ1-1; no firm D call. This CDR3 is 13 amino acids long. V lost 4 bases to trimming and J lost 4 bases, with 10 bases between them. Germline V lookup: CDR1 SEHNR, CDR2 FQNEAQ (reference sequence). CDR3 amino acids: CASSSYHGTEAFF. The CDR3 DNA is TGTGCCAGCAGCTCCTACCATGGCACTGAAGCTTTCTTT.

The sample holds one count of this clone. V is TRBV29-1 and J is TRBJ1-1, with 10 nucleotides matching TRBD1. CDR3 length equals 14 residues. J was trimmed by 4 bases and V by 6 bases; bases with no gene match: 8. The germline V gene encodes CDR1 SQVTM and CDR2 ANQGSEA. This chain's CDR3 is CSVPPWDRGTEAFF. In DNA, the CDR3 is TGCAGCGTCCCACCCTGGGACAGGGGCACTGAAGCTTTCTTT.

The chain employs TRBV6-1 and TRBJ1-4; tentatively, D is TRBD1 (5 bases). Germline V lookup: CDR1 MNHNS, CDR2 SASEGT. The ends were cut back, 8 bases at V and 8 bases at J, with 15 bases in the middle. The length of the CDR3 is 13 residues. The CDR3 DNA reads TGTGCCAGCCGAAGAAGGGGTGAAGAAAAACTGTTTTTT. Residues: CASRRRGEEKLFF.

The CDR3 is CASSPRSAYGYTF. The DNA of the CDR3 is TGTGCCAGCAGCCCCCGGTCGGCCTATGGCTACACCTTC. The chain couples TRBV5-6 to TRBJ1-2; no reliable D call. Germline CDR1 SGHDT, CDR2 YYEEEE. V lost 4 bases to trimming and J lost 4 bases, with 11 bases between them. This CDR3 is built from 13 residues. Variable domain in full (rest from reference TRBV5-6 and TRBJ1-2): DAGVTQSPTHLIKTRGQQVTLRCSPKSGHDTVSWYQQALGQGPQFIFQYYEEEERQRGNFPDRFSGHQFPNYSSELNVNALLLGDSALYLCASSPRSAYGYTFGSGTRLTVV.

The chain combines TRBV2 with TRBJ1-2; 12 bases map to TRBD1. The CDR3 contains 16 residues. With 6 bases clipped from V and 6 bases from J, the junction kept 11 bases outside the gene matches. Germline V gives CDR1 SNHLY, CDR2 FYNNEI. The CDR3, as DNA: TGTGCCAGCAGGTCCCGCTCCGGGACAGGGGGCGATGGCTACACCTTC. Translated, it gives CASRSRSGTGGDGYTF.

The V gene is TRBV4-2, the J gene TRBJ2-3, with D hard to call. Between the trimmed V and J ends, which lost 0 bases and 9 bases, there was a span of 10 bases. The length of the CDR3 is 13 residues. Germline assignment: CDR1 LGHNA and CDR2 YNFKEQ. The CDR3 nucleotides are TGTGCCAGCAGCCAAGATAGTCGCGTAACGCAGTATTTT. Translated, it gives CASSQDSRVTQYF.

The gene calls are TRBV10-3 and TRBJ1-1, with 8 bases that match TRBD1. Losses at the gene ends were 4 bases for V and 8 bases for J; bases not matched to a gene: 6. The germline CDR1 and CDR2 sequences are ENHRY and SYGVKD. The CDR3 has 13 amino acids. The CDR3 here is CAISASGQGEAFF. CDR3 bases: TGTGCCATCAGTGCATCAGGACAGGGCGAAGCTTTCTTT.

The rearrangement links TRBV11-3 to TRBJ1-1; no clear D. The CDR3 spans 13 residues. V was trimmed by 1 base and J by 1 base, leaving 4 bases between them. Looked up from germline, CDR1 is SGHNT and CDR2 is YENEEA. The CDR3 nucleotides are TGTGCCAGCAGCTTAGGAGGGAACACTGAAGCTTTCTTT. Its protein is CASSLGGNTEAFF.

This chain joins TRBV29-1 and TRBJ1-1; 7 nucleotides agree with TRBD1. V was pared by 7 bases and J by 7 bases, with 3 bases of the junction left unmatched. Germline V gene lookup returns CDR1 SQVTM and CDR2 ANQGSEA. The CDR3 loop spans 10 amino acids. DNA for the CDR3: TGCAGCGCCGGACAGGTTGAAGCTTTCTTT. Its translation is CSAGQVEAFF.

The CDR3: CASSPRTGDSGNTIYF. The CDR3 DNA reads as TGCGCCAGCAGCCCCCGGACAGGGGACTCTGGAAACACCATATATTTT. The chain joins TRBV5-1 to TRBJ1-3, with 9 bases identical to TRBD1. J gave up 0 bases and V 4 bases, and 5 bases lay outside the gene matches. Germline-derived CDR1 and CDR2 are SGHRS and YFSETQ. The CDR3 sequence is 16 residues long.

This clone was seen just once. The chain couples TRBV10-3 to TRBJ2-3; TRBD1 or TRBD2 may be the D gene (5 bases each). The germline V gene has CDR1 ENHRY and CDR2 SYGVKD. V dropped 8 bases and J dropped 5 bases, with 14 bases sitting between them. The CDR3 is 13 amino acids. This CDR3 reads CAISLRGGDTQYF. CDR3 nucleotides: TGTGCCATCTCTCTGAGGGGTGGAGATACGCAGTATTTT.